Shown below are 27 T cell receptor beta chains from a single sample sequenced in a study of T-cell memory formation after mild COVID-19. TCRdb itself ran the 5' RACE reads through MiXCR, one entry per CDR3 protein. The sample has about 560,000 distinct CDR3 sequences, approximately 15% seen once. Sequencing was performed on PBMCs or a T cell subset sorted from them (not recorded which). The receptors derive from an adult woman who had mild COVID-19 (a few samples of this study predate the infection). Cell type and time point are not known.

This clonotype was observed a handful of times. V is TRBV29-1 and J is TRBJ2-5; TRBD2 matches at 12 bases. CDR1 is SQVTM and CDR2 is ANQGSEA in the germline V gene. CDR3 length equals 17 residues. With V trimmed by 0 bases and J by 0 bases, 5 bases remained unmatched. The CDR3 sequence: CSVEDTGTSGYQETQYF. The DNA of the CDR3 is TGCAGCGTTGAAGACACCGGGACTAGCGGGTACCAAGAGACCCAGTACTTC.

The chain recombines TRBV2 with TRBJ2-3; D is ambiguous. Per the germline V gene, CDR1 is SNHLY and CDR2 is FYNNEI. CDR3 length: 14 residues. The V and J ends lost 1 base and 7 bases respectively, with 12 bases between them. CDR3 sequence (DNA): TGTGCCAGCAGTGAAGTTGGTTCTGGGCATACGCAGTATTTT. Amino acids: CASSEVGSGHTQYF.

This clonotype has a handful of counts. The genes are TRBV29-1 and TRBJ1-2; D uncertain. V lost 0 bases, J lost 2 bases, and 7 bases lay in between. Germline CDR1 SQVTM, CDR2 ANQGSEA. CDR3 length equals 13 residues. The CDR3: CSVEEWENYGYTF. The CDR3, as DNA: TGCAGCGTTGAAGAATGGGAAAACTATGGCTACACCTTC.

For this clonotype: A much larger clone sits a single nucleotide away, making a read error possible. The rearrangement joins TRBV11-1 to TRBJ2-7; 11 bases match TRBD1. V was pared by 3 bases and J by 2 bases, with 3 bases of the junction left unmatched. The CDR3 totals 15 residues. Germline V gene sequence: CDR1 SGHAT, CDR2 FQDESV (reference sequence). Here the CDR3 reads CASSFGDRGAYEQYF. Written as DNA, the CDR3 is TGTGCCAGCAGCTTTGGGGACAGGGGGGCCTACGAGCAGTACTTC.

J is TRBJ2-1 and V is TRBV3-1; weak D call: TRBD1 (6 bases). Trimming stripped 2 bases from V and 5 bases from J, with 10 bases between. The CDR3 is 14 amino acids. Per the germline V gene, CDR1 is LGHDT and CDR2 is YNNKEL (reference sequence). CDR3 amino acids: CASSQPQGNNEQFF. CDR3 DNA: TGTGCCAGCAGCCAACCCCAGGGGAACAATGAGCAGTTCTTC.

The CDR3 region has the DNA TGTGCCAGCAGTTACTCGACCTCCGATGGGGTGTCGGGACAGGCGTATACTAACTATGGCTACACCTTC. Translated, it gives CASSYSTSDGVSGQAYTNYGYTF. J is TRBJ1-2 and V is TRBV6-6; 8 bases map to TRBD1. The CDR3 loop spans 23 amino acids. The J segment lost 0 bases and the V segment lost 0 bases, leaving 24 bases of the junction unmatched. Germline V gene sequence: CDR1 MNHNY, CDR2 SVGAGI (reference sequence).

This clonotype was detected ten times or more. This chain joins TRBV9 and TRBJ1-5, with 7 bases that match TRBD1. V lost 0 bases, J lost 4 bases, and 4 bases stayed unmatched. Germline CDR1 reads SGDLS; CDR2 reads YYNGEE. The CDR3 runs to 15 residues. The CDR3 loop reads CASSVGDSLNQPQHF. The CDR3 coding sequence is TGTGCCAGCAGCGTAGGGGACAGCCTTAATCAGCCCCAGCATTTT.

V usage is TRBV6-6 and J usage is TRBJ2-2; 8 bases are shared with TRBD1. CDR3 length: 15 amino acids. Germline loops: CDR1 MNHNY, CDR2 SVGAGI (reference sequence). J gave up 4 bases and V 5 bases, and 6 bases lay outside the gene matches. The CDR3 nucleotides read TGTGCCAGCAGTCGCAGGGGGCTTGGCACCGGGGAGCTGTTTTTT. Translating gives CASSRRGLGTGELFF.

This clonotype occurred a few times. The chain recombines TRBV21-1 with TRBJ2-1; TRBD2 reflects the table's D call only, with no check against the DNA. TRBV21-1 is tagged as a pseudogene. The CDR3 contains 19 residues. This CDR3 reads CASSAGRLAGGPRHNEQFF. The CDR3 DNA follows: TGTGCCAGCAGCGCAGGTCGGCTAGCGGGAGGGCCTCGGCACAATGAGCAGTTCTTC.

V and J are TRBV5-1 and TRBJ2-7; TRBD2 aligns across 10 bases. V was clipped by 4 bases and J by 2 bases; unmatched bases: 6. CDR3 length equals 15 residues. The germline CDR1 and CDR2 sequences are SGHRS and YFSETQ. CDR3 residues: CASSQRGTSAYEQYF. CDR3 nucleotide sequence: TGCGCCAGCAGCCAGCGCGGGACTAGCGCCTACGAGCAGTACTTC.

This clonotype was picked up a small number of times. The chain combines TRBV28 with TRBJ2-1, with TRBD2 matching 8 bases. The junction had 9 bases not matched to a gene; V was cut back by 10 bases and J by 7 bases. Germline assignment: CDR1 MDHEN and CDR2 SYDVKM. The CDR3 has 13 residues. Here the CDR3 DNA reads TGTGCCACTCAGAGGGGCGGGAGGAATGAGCAGTTCTTC. This sequence encodes CATQRGGRNEQFF.

The chain has TRBV12-3 or TRBV12-4 and TRBJ2-3; 13 positions agree with TRBD2. After removal of 5 bases from V and 0 bases from J, the junction contained 5 bases not matched to a gene. CDR3 length equals 17 residues. Here the CDR3 DNA reads TGTGCCAGCAGTCTTCGGACTAGCGGGGGTAGCACAGATACGCAGTATTTT. Protein sequence: CASSLRTSGGSTDTQYF.

This clonotype was picked up a small number of times. J is TRBJ2-2 and V is TRBV6-6, with TRBD1 matching 8 bases. CDR1 is MNHNY, CDR2 SVGAGI, per germline (reference sequence). The CDR3 has 15 amino acids. After removal of 7 bases from V and 1 base from J, the junction contained 5 bases not matched to a gene. The DNA for the CDR3 is TGTGCCAGCAATGCCGGGACAGGGAACACCGGGGAGCTGTTTTTT. Protein sequence: CASNAGTGNTGELFF.

This clonotype was seen a few times. The genes are TRBV10-3 and TRBJ1-1; possible D gene TRBD1, 6 bases. Trimming took 2 bases from V and 10 from J, leaving 17 bases between them. Germline V gives CDR1 ENHRY, CDR2 SYGVKD. The CDR3 spans 14 residues. The CDR3 nucleotides read TGTGCCATCAGTGAGGTAGCGGGGGGCTCGGGAGCTTTCTTT. It is translated as CAISEVAGGSGAFF.

There are a few counts of this clonotype. This sequence joins TRBV25-1 and TRBJ1-6, with 7 nucleotides matching TRBD1. CDR3 length: 13 amino acids. V was pared by 6 bases and J by 7 bases, with 3 bases of the junction left unmatched. Germline V gene sequence: CDR1 MGHDK, CDR2 SYGVNS. As DNA, the CDR3 is TGTGCCAGCAGAGCAGGGGGGAATTCACCCCTCCACTTT. Amino acids: CASRAGGNSPLHF. Together with reference TRBV25-1 and TRBJ1-6, the CDR3 gives the full variable domain: EADIYQTPRYLVIGTGKKITLECSQTMGHDKMYWYQQDPGMELHLIHYSYGVNSTEKGDLSSESTVSRIRTEHFPLTLESARPSHTSQYLCASRAGGNSPLHFGNGTRLTVT.

This clonotype has more than one count but fewer than ten. V is TRBV5-1 and J is TRBJ2-7; D not certain. CDR1 and CDR2 from the germline V gene are SGHRS and YFSETQ. The CDR3 runs 16 residues. The V gene lost 0 bases and the J gene lost 2 bases, with 15 bases spanning the gap. CDR3 bases: TGCGCCAGCAGCTTGGGTGTCAGCGAAATTCCCTACGAGCAGTACTTC. Residues: CASSLGVSEIPYEQYF.

This clonotype was found a few times. The chain uses TRBV4-1 and TRBJ2-7; 8 bases map to TRBD1. CDR1 and CDR2 from the germline V gene are MGHRA and YSYEKL. The CDR3 totals 15 residues. The V and J ends lost 3 bases and 2 bases, in that order; junction bases with no gene match: 6. The CDR3 DNA follows: TGCGCCAGCAGCCATCGTGGACAGGGAGCCTACGAGCAGTACTTC. It yields the protein CASSHRGQGAYEQYF.

The V call is TRBV20-1, the J call TRBJ2-7; 10 bases agree with TRBD2. V dropped 0 bases and J dropped 3; count of bases not matched to a gene: 5. CDR1 is DFQATT and CDR2 is SNEGSKA in the germline V gene (reference sequence). The CDR3 is 15 amino acids. CDR3 coding DNA: TGCAGTGCTAGAGACCCAGCGGGAGGGCTCTACGAGCAGTACTTC. It specifies CSARDPAGGLYEQYF.

The rearrangement joins TRBV12-5 to TRBJ1-1; D uncertain. Germline CDR1 and CDR2: LGHNT and FRNRAP. Trimming stripped 2 bases from V and 3 bases from J, with 22 bases between. CDR3 size: 18 residues. Written as DNA, the CDR3 is TGTGCTAGTGGTTTGTTTCACCCACCGGGGAGAAGGGACACTGAAGCTTTCTTT. It encodes CASGLFHPPGRRDTEAFF.

This clonotype has ten or more counts. The chain combines TRBV5-6 with TRBJ2-3; D gene uncertain. V was cut by 2 bases and J by 1 base, with 11 bases left in between. Germline assignment: CDR1 SGHDT and CDR2 YYEEEE. The CDR3 sequence is 15 residues long. DNA of the CDR3: TGTGCCAGCAGCTTATCCCCCCAGCGCACAGATACGCAGTATTTT. This sequence encodes CASSLSPQRTDTQYF.

This sequence joins TRBV20-1 and TRBJ2-6; D gene unclear. The V gene's germline CDR1 is DFQATT and CDR2 SNEGSKA (reference sequence). This CDR3 is 16 amino acids long. V was trimmed by 3 bases and J by 0 bases, leaving 12 bases between them. CDR3 loop: CSARQQPYSGANVLTF. The DNA of the CDR3 is TGCAGTGCTAGGCAACAGCCCTACTCTGGGGCCAACGTCCTGACTTTC.

The V call is TRBV29-1, the J call TRBJ1-1, with no clear D. This CDR3 has 13 residues. V was clipped by 2 bases and J by 1 base, with 8 bases between them. CDR1 and CDR2 from the germline V gene are SQVTM and ANQGSEA. For the CDR3, the DNA is TGCAGCGTTGAAACGAAGCGGAACACTGAAGCTTTCTTT. It is translated as CSVETKRNTEAFF.

J is TRBJ2-2 and V is TRBV7-9, with unresolved D. The germline gives CDR1 SEHNR, CDR2 FQNEAQ (reference sequence). Trimming shortened V by 1 base and J by 1 base, and 4 bases separated the two germline ends. The CDR3 has 14 residues. This chain's CDR3 is CASSLVENTGELFF. CDR3 nucleotides: TGTGCCAGCAGCTTAGTGGAGAACACCGGGGAGCTGTTTTTT.

The rearrangement uses TRBV11-3 and TRBJ2-3, with D unresolved. The germline V gene has CDR1 SGHNT and CDR2 YENEEA. This CDR3 region has 14 residues. Trimming cost V 2 bases and J 4 bases, with 10 bases left between them. CDR3 loop: CASSLRRDADTQYF. The DNA of the CDR3 is TGTGCCAGCAGCTTAAGGAGAGACGCAGATACGCAGTATTTT. The whole variable domain, filled in from reference TRBV11-3 and TRBJ2-3, reads EAGVVQSPRYKIIEKKQPVAFWCNPISGHNTLYWYLQNLGQGPELLIRYENEEAVDDSQLPKDRFSAERLKGVDSTLKIQPAELGDSAVYLCASSLRRDADTQYFGPGTRLTVL.

This clonotype came up a few times. The chain recombines TRBV5-1 with TRBJ1-1; D not resolved. The length of the CDR3 is 14 residues. Trimming took off 4 bases at V and 4 bases at J, with 14 bases between the two ends. Germline CDR1 is SGHRS and CDR2 is YFSETQ. The DNA of the CDR3 is TGCGCCAGCAGCATGGGTCGCGAGGGCACTGAAGCTTTCTTT. Translated: CASSMGREGTEAFF.

The V and J genes are TRBV29-1 and TRBJ1-2, with 10 bases aligning to TRBD1. V shed 4 bases and J 6 bases; nucleotides not matched to a gene: 5. CDR1 is SQVTM and CDR2 is ANQGSEA in the germline V gene. This CDR3 is built from 13 residues. The CDR3 region is CSVASGTGDGYTF. CDR3 nucleotides: TGCAGCGTTGCGTCCGGGACAGGGGATGGCTACACCTTC. Combining the CDR3 with reference TRBV29-1 and TRBJ1-2 gives the whole variable domain SAVISQKPSRDICQRGTSLTIQCQVDSQVTMMFWYRQQPGQSLTLIATANQGSEATYESGFVIDKFPISRPNLTFSTLTVSNMSPEDSSIYLCSVASGTGDGYTFGSGTRLTVV.

The chain recombines TRBV6-2 or TRBV6-3 with TRBJ2-5; 7 bases map to TRBD1. This CDR3 is 14 amino acids long. Germline-derived CDR1 and CDR2 are MNHEY and SVGEGT. After removal of 6 bases from V and 3 bases from J, the junction contained 7 bases not matched to a gene. The CDR3 spells CASRLRQGKETQYF. In DNA, the CDR3 is TGTGCCAGCAGACTAAGACAGGGTAAAGAGACCCAGTACTTC.